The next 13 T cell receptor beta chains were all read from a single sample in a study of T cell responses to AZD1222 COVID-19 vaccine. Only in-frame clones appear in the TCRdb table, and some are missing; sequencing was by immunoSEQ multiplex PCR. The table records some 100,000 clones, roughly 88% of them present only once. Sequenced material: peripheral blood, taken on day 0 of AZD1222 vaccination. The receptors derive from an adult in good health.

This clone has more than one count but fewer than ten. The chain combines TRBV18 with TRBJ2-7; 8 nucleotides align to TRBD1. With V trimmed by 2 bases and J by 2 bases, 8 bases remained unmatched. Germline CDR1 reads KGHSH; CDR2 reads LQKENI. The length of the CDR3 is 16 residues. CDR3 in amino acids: CASSPARAGGTYEQYV. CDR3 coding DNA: TGTGCCAGCTCACCAGCAAGGGCAGGGGGCACCTACGAGCAGTACGTC.

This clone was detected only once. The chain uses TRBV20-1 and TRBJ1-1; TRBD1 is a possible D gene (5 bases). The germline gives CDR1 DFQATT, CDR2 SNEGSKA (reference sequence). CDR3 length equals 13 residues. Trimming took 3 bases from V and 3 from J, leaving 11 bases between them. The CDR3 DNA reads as TGCAGTGCTAGTACAGGTTCGGACACTGAAGCTTTCTTT. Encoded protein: CSASTGSDTEAFF.

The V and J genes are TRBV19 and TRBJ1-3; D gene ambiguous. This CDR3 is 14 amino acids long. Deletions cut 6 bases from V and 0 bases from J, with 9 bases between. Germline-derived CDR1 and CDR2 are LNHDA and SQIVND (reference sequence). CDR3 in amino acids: CASRYSYSGNTIYF. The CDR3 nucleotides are TGTGCCAGTAGGTACAGCTACTCTGGAAACACCATATATTTT.

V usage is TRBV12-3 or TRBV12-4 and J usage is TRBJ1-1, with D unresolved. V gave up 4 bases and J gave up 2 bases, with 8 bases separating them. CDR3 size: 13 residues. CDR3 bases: TGTGCCAGCAGTTCCCGAACCAACACTGAAGCTTTCTTT. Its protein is CASSSRTNTEAFF.

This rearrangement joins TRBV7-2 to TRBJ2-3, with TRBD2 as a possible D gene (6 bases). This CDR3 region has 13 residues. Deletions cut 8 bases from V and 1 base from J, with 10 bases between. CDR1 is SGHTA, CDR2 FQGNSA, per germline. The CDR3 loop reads CASAGGGTDTQYF. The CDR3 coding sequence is TGTGCCAGCGCCGGGGGAGGCACAGATACGCAGTATTTT.

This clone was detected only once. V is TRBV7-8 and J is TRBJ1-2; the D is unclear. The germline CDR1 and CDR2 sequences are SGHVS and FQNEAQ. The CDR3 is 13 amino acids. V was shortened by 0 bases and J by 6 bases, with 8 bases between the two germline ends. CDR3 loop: CASSLAHTNGYTF. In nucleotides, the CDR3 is TGTGCCAGCAGCTTAGCTCATACGAATGGCTACACCTTC.

The CDR3 here is CASSGLLTGHGYTF. As DNA, the CDR3 is TGTGCCAGCAGTGGGCTACTGACAGGACATGGCTACACCTTC. The chain recombines TRBV25-1 with TRBJ1-2, with D tentatively TRBD1 (6 bases). CDR1 MGHDK and CDR2 SYGVNS come from the germline V gene. With 4 bases removed from V and 6 bases from J, the gap between germline ends came to 15 bases. This CDR3 region has 14 residues.

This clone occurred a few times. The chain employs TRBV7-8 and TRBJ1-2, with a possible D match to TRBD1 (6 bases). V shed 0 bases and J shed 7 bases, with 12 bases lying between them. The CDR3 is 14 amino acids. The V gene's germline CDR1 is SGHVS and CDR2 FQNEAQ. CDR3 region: CASSLARTVRGYTF. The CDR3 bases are TGTGCCAGCAGCTTAGCGCGGACAGTGCGTGGCTACACCTTC.

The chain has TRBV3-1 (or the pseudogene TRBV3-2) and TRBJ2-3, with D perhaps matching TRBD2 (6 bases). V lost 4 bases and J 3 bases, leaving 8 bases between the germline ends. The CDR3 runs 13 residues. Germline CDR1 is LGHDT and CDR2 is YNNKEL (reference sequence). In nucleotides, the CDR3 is TGTGCCAGCAGCCCCGGGGGAACAGATACGCAGTATTTT. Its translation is CASSPGGTDTQYF.

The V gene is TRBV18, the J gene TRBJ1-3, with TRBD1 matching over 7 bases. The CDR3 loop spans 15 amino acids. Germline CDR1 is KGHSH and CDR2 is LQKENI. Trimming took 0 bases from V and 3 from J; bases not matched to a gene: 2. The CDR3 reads CASSPPWDSGNTIYF. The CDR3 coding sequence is TGTGCCAGCTCACCACCCTGGGACAGTGGAAACACCATATATTTT.

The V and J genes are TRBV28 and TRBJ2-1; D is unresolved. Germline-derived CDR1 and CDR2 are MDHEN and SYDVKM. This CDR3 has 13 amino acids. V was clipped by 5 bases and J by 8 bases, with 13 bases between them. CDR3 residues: CASSPTMGYEQFF. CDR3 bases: TGTGCCAGCAGTCCCACTATGGGCTATGAGCAGTTCTTC.

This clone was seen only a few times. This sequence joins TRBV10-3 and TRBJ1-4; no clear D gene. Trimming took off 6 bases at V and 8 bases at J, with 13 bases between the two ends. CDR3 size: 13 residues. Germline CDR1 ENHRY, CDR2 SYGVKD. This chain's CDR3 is CAIRDRSQEKLFF. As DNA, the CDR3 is TGTGCCATCAGGGACCGATCCCAAGAAAAACTGTTTTTT.

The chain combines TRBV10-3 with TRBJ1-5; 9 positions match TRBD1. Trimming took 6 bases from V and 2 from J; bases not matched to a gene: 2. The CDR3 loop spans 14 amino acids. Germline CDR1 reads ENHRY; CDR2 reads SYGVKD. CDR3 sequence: CAIRGDRGNQPQHF. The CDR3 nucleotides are TGTGCCATCAGGGGGGACAGGGGCAATCAGCCCCAGCATTTT.